The T cell receptor (beta chain) under discussion was sequenced for a study of human T cells and chemical hapten exposure. CDR1 and CDR2 from the germline V gene are SGDLS and YYNGEE. V lost 0 bases and J lost 6, with 7 bases in between. The CDR3 consists of 14 residues. Individual cDNA molecules in this library carried unique molecular identifiers. Authors' processing steps: Samples ranged from roughly 23,224 to 700,000 TCRs, with a median of roughly 95,000. TCRdb analysed the 5' RACE reads with MiXCR anew, one entry per CDR3 protein. V and J calls and clone size were set by TCRdb, not the authors. The sample has under 100,000 distinct CDR3 sequences, 15% seen once. Unfractionated whole blood served as the source for total RNA extraction.

The sequence was obtained from a female donor in good health. The V and J genes are TRBV9 and TRBJ1-6, with no clear D. The CDR3 DNA reads as TGTGCCAGCAGCGTAGTAGGCTTTAATTCACCCCTCCACTTT. Its translation is CASSVVGFNSPLHF.